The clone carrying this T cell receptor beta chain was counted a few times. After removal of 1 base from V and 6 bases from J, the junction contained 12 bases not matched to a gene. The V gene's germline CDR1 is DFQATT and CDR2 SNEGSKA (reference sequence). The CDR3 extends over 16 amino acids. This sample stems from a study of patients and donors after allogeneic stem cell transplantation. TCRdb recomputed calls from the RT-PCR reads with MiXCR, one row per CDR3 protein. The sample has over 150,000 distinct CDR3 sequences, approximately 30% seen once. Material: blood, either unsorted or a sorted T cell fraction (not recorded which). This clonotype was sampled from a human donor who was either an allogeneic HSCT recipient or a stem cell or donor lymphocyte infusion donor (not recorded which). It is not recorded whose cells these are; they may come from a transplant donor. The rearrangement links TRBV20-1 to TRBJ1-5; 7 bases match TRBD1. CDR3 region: CSARALPPRGRQPQHF. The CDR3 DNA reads TGCAGTGCTAGAGCCCTGCCCCCGAGGGGGCGTCAGCCCCAGCATTTT.